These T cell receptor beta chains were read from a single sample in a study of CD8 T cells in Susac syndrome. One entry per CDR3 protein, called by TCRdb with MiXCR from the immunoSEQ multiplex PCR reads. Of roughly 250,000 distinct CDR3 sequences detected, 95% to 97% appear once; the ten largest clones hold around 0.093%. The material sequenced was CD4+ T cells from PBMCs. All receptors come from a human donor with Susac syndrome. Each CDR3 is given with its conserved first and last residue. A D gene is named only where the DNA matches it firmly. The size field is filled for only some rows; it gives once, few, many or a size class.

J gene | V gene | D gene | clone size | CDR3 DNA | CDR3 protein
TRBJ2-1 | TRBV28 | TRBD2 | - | TGTGCCAGCAGTGCACTAGCGGGAGTCGTCAATGAGCAGTTCTTC | CASSALAGVVNEQFF
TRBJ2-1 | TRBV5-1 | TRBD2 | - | TGCGCCAGCTGTAGGCGGGAGTGTGTTAGTGAGCAGTTCTTC | CASCRRECVSEQFF
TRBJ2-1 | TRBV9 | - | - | TGTGCCAGCAGCGTAGCCACCCCTATGGATGAGCAGTTCTTC | CASSVATPMDEQFF
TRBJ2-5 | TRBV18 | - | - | TGTGCCAGCTCACCCTTCGGGGGAAGAGAAGAGACCCAGTACTTC | CASSPFGGREETQYF
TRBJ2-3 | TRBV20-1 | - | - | TGCAGTGCTAGAGGGAGCGGCGCAGATACGCAGTATTTT | CSARGSGADTQYF
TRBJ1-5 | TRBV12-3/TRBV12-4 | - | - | TGTGCCAGCAGTTTTCAGGGGTCGGTTCTCGAGCAGCCCCAGCATTTT | CASSFQGSVLEQPQHF
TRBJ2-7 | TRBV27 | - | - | TGTGCCAGCACTTACTCCTACGAGCAGTACTTC | CASTYSYEQYF
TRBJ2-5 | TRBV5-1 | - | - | TGCGCCAGCAGCCTTCAGCGGACAGTTCAAGAGACCCAGTACTTC | CASSLQRTVQETQYF
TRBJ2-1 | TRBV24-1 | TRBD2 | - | TGTGCCACCAGTGATTCGCGGCCCAGCGGGAGAGACAATGAGCAGTTCTTC | CATSDSRPSGRDNEQFF
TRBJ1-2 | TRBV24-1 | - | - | TGTGCCACCAGTGACCGTGGCTCCCCGCTGGAAGGCTACACCTTC | CATSDRGSPLEGYTF
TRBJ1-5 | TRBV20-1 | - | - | TGCAGTGCTAGATTGGGAGGGAGCAATCAGCCCCAGCATTTT | CSARLGGSNQPQHF
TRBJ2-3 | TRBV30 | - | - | TGTGCCTGGAGTGTACAGGGCGCAGATACGCAGTATTTT | CAWSVQGADTQYF
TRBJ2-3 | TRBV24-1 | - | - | TGTGCCACCAGTGATCCCTGGGATAGCACAGATACGCAGTATTTT | CATSDPWDSTDTQYF
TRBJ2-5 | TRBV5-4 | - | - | TGTGCCACTATGGGGTCAGAGACCCAGTACTTC | CATMGSETQYF
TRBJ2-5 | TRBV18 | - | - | TGTGCCAGCTCACCACTTTGGAGGGACCAAGAGACCCAGTACTTC | CASSPLWRDQETQYF
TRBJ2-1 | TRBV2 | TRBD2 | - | TGTGCCAGCGCAAGTCTAGCGGGGTCCCTGTACAATGAGCAGTTCTTC | CASASLAGSLYNEQFF
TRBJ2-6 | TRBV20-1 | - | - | TGCAGTGCTAACCAGTTCTCTGGGGCCAACGTCCTGACTTTC | CSANQFSGANVLTF
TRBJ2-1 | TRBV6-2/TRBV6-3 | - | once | TGTGCCAGCAGCCCACTCCGGGAAATGGGTGAGCAGTTCTTC | CASSPLREMGEQFF
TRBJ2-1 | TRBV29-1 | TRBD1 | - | TGCAGCGATGGGACAGGGGTCTACAATGAGCAGTTCTTC | CSDGTGVYNEQFF
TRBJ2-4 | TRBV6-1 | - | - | TGTGCCAGCCGAACTCCCGGGGCCAAAAACATTCAGTACTTC | CASRTPGAKNIQYF
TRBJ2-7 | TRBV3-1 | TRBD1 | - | TGTGCCAGCACCCAGCAGGGGGTTTCCTACGAGCAGTACTTC | CASTQQGVSYEQYF
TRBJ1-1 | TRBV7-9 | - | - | TGTGCCAGCAGCTTTCCTTCAGGACAGATGAACACTGAAGCTTTCTTT | CASSFPSGQMNTEAFF
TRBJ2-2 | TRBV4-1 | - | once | TGCGCCAGCAGCCAAGCTTTGAGCACCGGGGAGCTGTTTTTT | CASSQALSTGELFF
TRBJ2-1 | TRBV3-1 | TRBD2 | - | TGTGCCAGCACTCCTCTAGCGGGAGAGCAGTTCTTC | CASTPLAGEQFF
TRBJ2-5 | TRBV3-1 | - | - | TGTGCCAGCAGCCAAGTGGTGGGGGAAGAGACCCAGTACTTC | CASSQVVGEETQYF
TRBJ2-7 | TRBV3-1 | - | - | TGTGCCAGCAGCCAACGGTACGGGAAAGACTACGAGCAGTACTTC | CASSQRYGKDYEQYF
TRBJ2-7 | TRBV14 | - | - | TGTGCCAGCAGCCAAGAATTGGGCAGGGGATACGAGCAGTACTTC | CASSQELGRGYEQYF
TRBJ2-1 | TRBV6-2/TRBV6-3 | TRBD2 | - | TGTGCCAGCAGTTCGGGACTAGTGCAGTTCTTC | CASSSGLVQFF
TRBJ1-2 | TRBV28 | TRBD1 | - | TGTGCCAGCAGTCCTCGTTCAGGACAGGGTAGCTATGGCTACACCTTC | CASSPRSGQGSYGYTF
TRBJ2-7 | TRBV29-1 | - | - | TGCAGCGTTGAAAACAGGGGAGGGGGAAGTTACGAGCAGTACTTC | CSVENRGGGSYEQYF
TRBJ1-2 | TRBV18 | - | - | TGTGCCAGCTCACCACGTGAGAGGGGCACTTATGGCTACACCTTC | CASSPRERGTYGYTF
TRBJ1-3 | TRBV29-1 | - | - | TGCAGCGTTGAAGTCAGACACGAGAGGGACTCTGGAAACACCATATATTTT | CSVEVRHERDSGNTIYF
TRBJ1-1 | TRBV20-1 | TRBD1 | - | TGCAGTGCTAGATTGGCAGGGGGTTGGACTGAAGCTTTCTTT | CSARLAGGWTEAFF
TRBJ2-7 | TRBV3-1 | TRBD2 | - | TGTGCCAGCAGCCAAGATTCCGCGGGAGGGTACCAAGGCGAGCAGTACTTC | CASSQDSAGGYQGEQYF
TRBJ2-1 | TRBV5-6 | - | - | TGTGCCAGCAGCTTGCATCCCAGGGCGGTTGAGCAGTTCTTC | CASSLHPRAVEQFF
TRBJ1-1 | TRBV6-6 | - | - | TGTGCCAGCAGTTACTCCCAGCTCACTGAAGCTTTCTTT | CASSYSQLTEAFF
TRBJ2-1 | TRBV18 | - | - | TGTGCCAGCTCACCAAGCAGGAAAGAAGGGGGCAATGAGCAGTTCTTC | CASSPSRKEGGNEQFF
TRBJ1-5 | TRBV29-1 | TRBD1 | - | TGCAGCGCCTTAGCCGGGACAGGGCAACAGCCCCAGCATTTT | CSALAGTGQQPQHF
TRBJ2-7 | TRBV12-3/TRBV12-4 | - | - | TGTGCCAGCAGTTCCCCCGATGGATCCTACGAGCAGTACTTC | CASSSPDGSYEQYF
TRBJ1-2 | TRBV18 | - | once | TGTGCCAGCTCACGGGCCCAGGACTTTAACTATGGCTACACCTTC | CASSRAQDFNYGYTF
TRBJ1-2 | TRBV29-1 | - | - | TGCAGCGTGAAAGGGGTACCGAACTATGGCTACACCTTC | CSVKGVPNYGYTF
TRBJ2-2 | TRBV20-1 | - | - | TGCAGTGCTCGGGCCCTACAAGGGAATGCGAACACCGGGGAGCTGTTTTTT | CSARALQGNANTGELFF
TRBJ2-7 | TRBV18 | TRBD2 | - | TGTGCCAGCTCACCACCGGCTAGCGGACCCTACGAGCAGTACTTC | CASSPPASGPYEQYF
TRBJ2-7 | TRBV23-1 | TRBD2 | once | TGCGCCCAGCAGGAAATAAGACCTAGAGGACTAGCGGAGACCTACGAGCAGTACTTC | CAQQEIRPRGLAETYEQYF
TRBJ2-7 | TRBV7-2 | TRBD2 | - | TGTGCCAGCAGCCGGCTAGCGGGGCCCTACGAGCAGTACTTC | CASSRLAGPYEQYF
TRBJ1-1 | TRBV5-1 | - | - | TGCGCCAGCAGCCCGGGGGTTTTGGGTGAAGCTTTCTTT | CASSPGVLGEAFF
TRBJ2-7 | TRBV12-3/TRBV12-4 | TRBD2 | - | TGTGCCAGCAGTCCCTCCGGGACTAGAGGCTACGAGCAGTACTTC | CASSPSGTRGYEQYF
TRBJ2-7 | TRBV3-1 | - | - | TGTGCCAGCAGCCAAGAAGGTAAAGGAATCTACGAGCAGTACTTC | CASSQEGKGIYEQYF
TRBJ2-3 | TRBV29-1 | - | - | TGCAGCGTTGACGCAGGGAGCACAGATACGCAGTATTTT | CSVDAGSTDTQYF
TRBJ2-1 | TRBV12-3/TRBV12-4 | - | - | TGTGCCAGCAGGGTTGACAGTATCTCCTACAATGAGCAGTTCTTC | CASRVDSISYNEQFF
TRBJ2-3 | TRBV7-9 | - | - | TGTGCCAGCAGCCACGAGAGGCGTACGCAGTATTTT | CASSHERRTQYF
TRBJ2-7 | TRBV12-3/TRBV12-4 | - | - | TGTGCCAGCAGTTTCCGGAACGAGCAGTACTTC | CASSFRNEQYF
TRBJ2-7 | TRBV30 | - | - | TGTGCCTTCGGGATGAGCTCCTACGAGCAGTACTTC | CAFGMSSYEQYF
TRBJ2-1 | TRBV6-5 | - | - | TGTGCCAGCAGTTACTCGAGAGGGAATGAGCAGTTCTTC | CASSYSRGNEQFF
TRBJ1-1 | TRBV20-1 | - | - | TGCAGTGCTAGAGATACGGCCCGCATGAACACTGAAGCTTTCTTT | CSARDTARMNTEAFF
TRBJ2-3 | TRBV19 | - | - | TGTGCCAGTAGTCAACTCCTAGGGACAGATACGCAGTATTTT | CASSQLLGTDTQYF